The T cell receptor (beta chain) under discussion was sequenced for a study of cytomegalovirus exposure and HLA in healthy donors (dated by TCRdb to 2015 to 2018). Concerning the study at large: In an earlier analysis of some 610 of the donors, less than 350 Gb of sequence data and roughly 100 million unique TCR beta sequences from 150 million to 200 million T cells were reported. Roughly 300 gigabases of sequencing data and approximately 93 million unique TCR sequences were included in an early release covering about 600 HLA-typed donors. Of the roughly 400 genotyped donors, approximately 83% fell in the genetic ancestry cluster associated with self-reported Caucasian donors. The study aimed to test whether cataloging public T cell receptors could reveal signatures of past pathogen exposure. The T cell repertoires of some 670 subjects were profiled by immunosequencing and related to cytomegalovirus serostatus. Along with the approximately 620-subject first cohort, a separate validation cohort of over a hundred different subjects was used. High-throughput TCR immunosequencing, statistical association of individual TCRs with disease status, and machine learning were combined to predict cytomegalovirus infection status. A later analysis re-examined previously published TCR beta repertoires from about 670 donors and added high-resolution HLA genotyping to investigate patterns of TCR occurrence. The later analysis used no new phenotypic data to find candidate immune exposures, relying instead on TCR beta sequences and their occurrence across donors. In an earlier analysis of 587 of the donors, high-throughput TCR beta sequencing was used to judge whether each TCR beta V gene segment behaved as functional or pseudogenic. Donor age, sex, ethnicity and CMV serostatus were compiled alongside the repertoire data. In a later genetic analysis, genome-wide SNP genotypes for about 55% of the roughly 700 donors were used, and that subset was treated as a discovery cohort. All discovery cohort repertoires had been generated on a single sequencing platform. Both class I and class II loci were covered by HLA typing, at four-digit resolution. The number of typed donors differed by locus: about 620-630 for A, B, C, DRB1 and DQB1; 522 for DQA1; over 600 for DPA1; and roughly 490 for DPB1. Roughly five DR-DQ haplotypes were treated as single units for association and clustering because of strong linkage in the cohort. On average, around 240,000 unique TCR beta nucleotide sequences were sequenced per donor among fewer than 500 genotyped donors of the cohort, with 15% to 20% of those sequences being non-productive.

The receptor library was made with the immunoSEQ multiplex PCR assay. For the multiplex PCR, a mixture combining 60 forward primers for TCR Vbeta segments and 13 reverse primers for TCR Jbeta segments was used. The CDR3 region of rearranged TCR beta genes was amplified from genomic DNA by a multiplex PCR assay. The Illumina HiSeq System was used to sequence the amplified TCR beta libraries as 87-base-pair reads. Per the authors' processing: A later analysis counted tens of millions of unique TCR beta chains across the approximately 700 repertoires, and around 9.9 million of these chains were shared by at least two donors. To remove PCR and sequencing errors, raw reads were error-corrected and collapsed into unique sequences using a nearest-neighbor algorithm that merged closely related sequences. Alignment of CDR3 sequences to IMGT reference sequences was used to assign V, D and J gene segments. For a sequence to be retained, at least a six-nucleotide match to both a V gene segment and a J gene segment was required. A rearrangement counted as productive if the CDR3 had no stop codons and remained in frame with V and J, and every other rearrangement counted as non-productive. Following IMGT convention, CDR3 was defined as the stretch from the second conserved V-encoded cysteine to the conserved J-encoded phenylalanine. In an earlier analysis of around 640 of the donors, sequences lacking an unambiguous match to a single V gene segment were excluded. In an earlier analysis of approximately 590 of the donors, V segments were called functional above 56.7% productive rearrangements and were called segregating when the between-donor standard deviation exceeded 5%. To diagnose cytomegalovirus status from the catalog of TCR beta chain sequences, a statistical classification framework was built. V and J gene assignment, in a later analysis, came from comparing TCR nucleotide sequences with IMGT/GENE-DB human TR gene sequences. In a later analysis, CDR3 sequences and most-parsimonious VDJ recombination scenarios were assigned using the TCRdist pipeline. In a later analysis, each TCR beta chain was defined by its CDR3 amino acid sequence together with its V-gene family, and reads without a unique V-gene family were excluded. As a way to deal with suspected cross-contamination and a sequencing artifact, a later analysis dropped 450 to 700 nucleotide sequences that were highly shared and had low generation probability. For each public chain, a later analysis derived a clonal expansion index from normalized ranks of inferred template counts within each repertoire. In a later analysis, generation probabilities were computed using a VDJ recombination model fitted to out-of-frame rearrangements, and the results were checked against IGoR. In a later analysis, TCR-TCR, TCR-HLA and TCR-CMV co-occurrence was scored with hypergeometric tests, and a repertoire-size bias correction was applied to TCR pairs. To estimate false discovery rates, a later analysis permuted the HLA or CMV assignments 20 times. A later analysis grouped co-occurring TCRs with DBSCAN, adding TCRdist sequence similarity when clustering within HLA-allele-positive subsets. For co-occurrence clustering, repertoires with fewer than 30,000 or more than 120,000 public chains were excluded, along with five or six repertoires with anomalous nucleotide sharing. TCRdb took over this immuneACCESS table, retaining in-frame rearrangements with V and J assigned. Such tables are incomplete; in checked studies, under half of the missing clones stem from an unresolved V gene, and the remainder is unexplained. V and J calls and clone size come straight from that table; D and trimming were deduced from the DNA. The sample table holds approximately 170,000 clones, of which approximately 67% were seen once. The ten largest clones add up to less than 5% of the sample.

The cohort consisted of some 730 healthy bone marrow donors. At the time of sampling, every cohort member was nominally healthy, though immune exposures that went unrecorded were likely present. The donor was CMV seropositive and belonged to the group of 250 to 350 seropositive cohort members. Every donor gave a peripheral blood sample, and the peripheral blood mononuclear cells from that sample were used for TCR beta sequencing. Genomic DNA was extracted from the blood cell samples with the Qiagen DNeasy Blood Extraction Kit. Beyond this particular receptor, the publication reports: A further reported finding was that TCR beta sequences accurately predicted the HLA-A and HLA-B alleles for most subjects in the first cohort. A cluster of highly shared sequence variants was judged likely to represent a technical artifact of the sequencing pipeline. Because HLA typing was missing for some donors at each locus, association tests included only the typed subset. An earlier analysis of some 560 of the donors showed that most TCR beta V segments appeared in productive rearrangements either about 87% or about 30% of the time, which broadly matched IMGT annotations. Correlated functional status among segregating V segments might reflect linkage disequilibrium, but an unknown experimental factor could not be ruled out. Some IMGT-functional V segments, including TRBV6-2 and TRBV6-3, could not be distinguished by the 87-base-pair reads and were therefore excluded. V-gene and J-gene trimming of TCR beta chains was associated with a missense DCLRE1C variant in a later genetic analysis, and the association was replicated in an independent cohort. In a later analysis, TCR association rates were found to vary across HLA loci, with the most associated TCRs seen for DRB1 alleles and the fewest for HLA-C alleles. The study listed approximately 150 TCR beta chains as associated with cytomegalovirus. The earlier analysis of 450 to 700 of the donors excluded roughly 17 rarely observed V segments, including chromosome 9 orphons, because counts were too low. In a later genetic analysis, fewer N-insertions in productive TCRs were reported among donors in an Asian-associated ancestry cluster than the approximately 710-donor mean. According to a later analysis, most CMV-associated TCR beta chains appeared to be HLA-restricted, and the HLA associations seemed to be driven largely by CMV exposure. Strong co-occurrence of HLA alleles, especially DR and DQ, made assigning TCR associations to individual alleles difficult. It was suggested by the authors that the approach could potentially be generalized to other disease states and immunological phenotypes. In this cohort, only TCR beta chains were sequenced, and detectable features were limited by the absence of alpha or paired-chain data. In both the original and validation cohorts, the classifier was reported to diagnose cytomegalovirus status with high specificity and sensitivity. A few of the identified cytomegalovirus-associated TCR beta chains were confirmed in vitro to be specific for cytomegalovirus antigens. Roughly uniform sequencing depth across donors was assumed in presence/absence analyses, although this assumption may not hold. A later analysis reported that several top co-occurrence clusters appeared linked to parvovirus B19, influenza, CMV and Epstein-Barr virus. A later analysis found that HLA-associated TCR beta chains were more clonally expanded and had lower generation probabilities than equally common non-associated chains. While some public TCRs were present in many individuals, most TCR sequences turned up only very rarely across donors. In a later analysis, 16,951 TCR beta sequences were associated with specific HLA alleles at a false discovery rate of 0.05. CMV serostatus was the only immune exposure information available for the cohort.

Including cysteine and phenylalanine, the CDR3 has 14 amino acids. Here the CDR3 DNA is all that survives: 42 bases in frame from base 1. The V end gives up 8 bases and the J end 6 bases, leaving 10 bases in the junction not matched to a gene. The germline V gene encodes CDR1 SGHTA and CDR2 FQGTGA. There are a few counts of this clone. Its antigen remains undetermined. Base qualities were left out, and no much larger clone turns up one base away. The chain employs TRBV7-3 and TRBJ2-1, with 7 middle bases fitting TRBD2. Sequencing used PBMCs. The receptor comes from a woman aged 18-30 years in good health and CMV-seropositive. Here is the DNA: TGTGCCAGCGGAATTGGCGGGAGTGGCAATGAGCAGTTCTTC. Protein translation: CASGIGGSGNEQFF.